This T cell receptor beta chain is drawn from a study of T-cell memory formation after mild COVID-19 (dated by TCRdb to the early 2020s). About the investigation overall: TCR sequence clusters from the two donors were found to be largely donor specific. In two donors, T-cell clones that expanded and contracted after mild COVID-19 were tracked by sequencing TCRalpha and TCRbeta repertoires over time. The cohort was made up of two young adult volunteers, one female and one male, who were previously healthy.

Summary of the overall study and its limitations: Only two mild cases were covered by the study, and larger cohorts that include severe cases with pre-infection samples were considered necessary. Clones that contracted from day 15 to 85 showed balanced CD4/CD8 phenotypes, whereas a second wave of clones that expanded from day 15 to 37 leaned towards CD4+. Some responding clones were found in pre-infection memory, which suggests that pre-existing cross-reactive memory T cells took part in the SARS-CoV-2 response. The second-wave clones that peaked on day 37 were not confirmed to be SARS-CoV-2 specific. Contracting CD4+ clones were located mainly in the CM and EM memory subsets, whereas CD8+ clones were found to be enriched in EMRA.

In the case of this clonotype: Its antigen is currently not known. The sample holds no much larger clone one base away, and base qualities are not on file.

Ficoll-Paque density gradient centrifugation was the method used to isolate PBMCs. From its cysteine to its phenylalanine, the CDR3 spans 20 amino acids. The kept DNA is CDR3 alone, 60 bases in frame from the first base. Trimmed from V: 3 bases; trimmed from J: 0 bases; junction bases lacking a gene match: 15. Sequencing instrument: Illumina NovaSeq 6000. cDNA libraries for TCRalpha and TCRbeta were prepared by 5'RACE using constant-segment primers, with sample barcodes and unique molecular identifiers added. RNA was extracted from every sample with Trizol reagent. Amplification of the libraries took two PCR steps, and the second step added a second sample barcode plus Illumina TruSeq adapters. Libraries were sequenced on an Illumina NovaSeq with 2 x 150 bp paired-end reads. Concerning the study's data processing: With migec v1.2.7, reads were demultiplexed and then collapsed into UMI-guided consensus sequences. With mixcr v2.1.11, UMI consensuses were aligned to TRA and TRB V and J templates and assembled into clonotypes. Clonotypes were classified as expanded or contracted when called significant by both edgeR and NoisET, with noise models trained on biological replicates. For edgeR calls, a false discovery rate-adjusted p below 0.01 and a log2 fold-change threshold of 1 were applied. As an exploratory analysis of dynamics, max-normalized trajectories of the 1000 most abundant clonotypes were examined with PCA combined with hierarchical clustering. Separately sequenced CD4+ and CD8+ repertoires were used to assign the CD4 or CD8 phenotype of responding clones. The raw public reads went through TCRdb reprocessing: fastp at Q25, MiXCR clone calling, in-frame beta chains kept. Identical CDR3 proteins give one entry, which carries the most common genes and DNA. In this record, the V and J calls reflect TCRdb's handling and not the investigators' own analysis. The sample records about 560,000 distinct CDR3 sequences, less than 25% of which are singletons. 7% to 9% of the sample is in the top ten clones.

Material: PBMCs or a T cell subset sorted from them (not recorded which). The clonotype originates from an adult woman who had mild COVID-19 (a few samples of this study predate the infection). The sample titles of this study are shuffled in the database, so cell type and time point are left out; the donor was told from shared clones. The chain couples TRBV12-3 or TRBV12-4 to TRBJ2-7, with 12 bases in between that match TRBD2. The CDR3 region: CASSFGRPGLAGQSSYEQYF. The DNA sequence is given as TGTGCCAGCAGTTTCGGACGCCCGGGACTAGCGGGTCAGAGCTCCTACGAGCAGTACTTC.